The entry below gives a single TCR beta chain sequence along with its context. Its specificity is not known. The CDR3 spans 15 residues. Germline trimming cut 0 bases from V and 7 bases from J; bases unmatched to any gene: 8. Germline V gene sequence: CDR1 SNHLY, CDR2 FYNNEI. Extraction and reverse transcription of RNA yielded cDNA as the sequencing template. Clones were read by immunoSEQ multiplex PCR, and TCRdb kept only the in-frame ones, dropping some. Here the sample spans about 140,000 clones, 55% to 65% being singletons. PBMCs, the starting material, were the source of sorted CD4+ and CD8+ T cells. This record belongs to a study of CD8+ T cells in alopecia areata. Study outcomes and limitations: Affected scalp, especially in alopecia totalis/universalis, had a higher clonality than normal scalp did.

This chain joins TRBV2 and TRBJ1-1; 7 bases are a match to TRBD1. Sequencing was done on a sample of CD4+ T cells sorted from blood. The TCR comes from a human donor in good health. In DNA, the CDR3 is TGTGCCAGCAGTGAAGCTAGGGGGCTGAGGGGTGAAGCTTTCTTT. Its protein is CASSEARGLRGEAFF. Filled out from reference TRBV2 and TRBJ1-1, the complete variable domain reads EPEVTQTPSHQVTQMGQEVILRCVPISNHLYFYWYRQILGQKVEFLVSFYNNEISEKSEIFDDQFSVERPDGSNFTLKIRSTKLEDSAMYFCASSEARGLRGEAFFGQGTRLTVV.